This note documents a single T cell receptor beta chain sequence. Its specificity is not known. The data were taken from a study of cytomegalovirus exposure and HLA in healthy donors. In the PCR, 60 Vbeta and 13 Jbeta primers were used. TCRdb keeps only in-frame clones here, not all; method: immunoSEQ multiplex PCR. The sample comprises some 85,000 clones, around 84% of which are singletons, and around 2.4% rests with the top ten. Germline loops: CDR1 SGDLS, CDR2 YYNGEE. The CDR3 sequence is 15 residues long. V was cut by 3 bases and J by 0 bases, with 12 bases left in between. Study outcomes and limitations: CMV serostatus was the only recorded immune exposure for donors. A later analysis reportedly identified an Asian-associated ancestry cluster as carrying fewer N-insertions than the roughly 670-donor mean. One variant, a missense change in DCLRE1C, was linked in a later analysis to TCR beta V- and J-gene trimming. In a later analysis, most CMV-associated TCR beta chains appeared HLA-restricted.

The TCR originated in a woman aged 50 to 60 in good health and CMV-seronegative. The sample taken for sequencing was PBMCs. The chain couples TRBV9 to TRBJ1-1, with a possible D match to TRBD1 (5 bases). In DNA, the CDR3 is TGTGCCAGCAGCGCCTCCAGGGTTATGAACACTGAAGCTTTCTTT. Translated, it gives CASSASRVMNTEAFF. Complete variable domain (other parts from reference TRBV9 and TRBJ1-1): DSGVTQTPKHLITATGQRVTLRCSPRSGDLSVYWYQQSLDQGLQFLIQYYNGEERAKGNILERFSAQQFPDLHSELNLSSLELGDSALYFCASSASRVMNTEAFFGQGTRLTVV.